The rows below give T cell receptor beta chains drawn from one sample of a study of blood T cell repertoires in COVID-19. Generated by immunoSEQ multiplex PCR, the TCRdb table keeps only in-frame clones and is missing some. This sample has around 100,000 clones, with 80% found just once. The sample was peripheral blood. Receptor source: a man aged 65 to 85 with active or convalescent COVID-19. CDR3s include the opening cysteine and the closing phenylalanine or tryptophan. Each record gives: D gene, clone size, J gene, CDR3 length, V gene, CDR3 protein, CDR3 DNA. A D gene is named only where the DNA matches it firmly. Where a row states a size, it is once, few, many or the class of an expanded clone; other rows omit it.

D: -
size: -
J: TRBJ2-5
length: 13
V: TRBV5-8
CDR3: CASSYRGQETQYF
DNA: TGTGCCAGCAGCTACCGGGGACAAGAGACCCAGTACTTC

D: -
size: -
J: TRBJ2-7
length: 13
V: TRBV27
CDR3: CASSSGETYEQYF
DNA: TGTGCCAGCAGTTCCGGGGAGACCTACGAGCAGTACTTC

D: -
size: -
J: TRBJ1-6
length: 15
V: TRBV4-3
CDR3: CASSQDQNMNSPLHF
DNA: TGCGCCAGCAGCCAAGATCAAAACATGAATTCACCCCTCCACTTT

D: -
size: -
J: TRBJ2-7
length: 16
V: TRBV25-1
CDR3: CASSEGRGRETYEQYF
DNA: TGTGCCAGCAGTGAAGGGCGCGGACGGGAGACCTACGAGCAGTACTTC

D: TRBD1
size: -
J: TRBJ2-7
length: 15
V: TRBV9
CDR3: CASSVGTGGAYEQYF
DNA: TGTGCCAGCAGCGTAGGTACAGGGGGAGCCTACGAGCAGTACTTC

D: -
size: -
J: TRBJ2-1
length: 16
V: TRBV5-1
CDR3: CASSLGVADVYNEQFF
DNA: TGCGCCAGCAGCTTGGGAGTAGCGGACGTCTACAATGAGCAGTTCTTC

D: TRBD2
size: few
J: TRBJ2-2
length: 15
V: TRBV30
CDR3: CAARKRGGNTGELFF
DNA: TGTGCCGCGAGGAAGCGGGGGGGCAATACCGGGGAGCTGTTTTTT

D: TRBD1
size: once
J: TRBJ1-2
length: 14
V: TRBV19
CDR3: CASSLSDRGYGYTF
DNA: TGTGCCAGTAGTCTTTCAGACAGGGGCTATGGCTACACCTTC

D: -
size: -
J: TRBJ1-2
length: 12
V: TRBV5-1
CDR3: CASRESDYGYTF
DNA: TGCGCCAGCAGGGAGTCGGACTATGGCTACACCTTC

D: -
size: -
J: TRBJ1-6
length: 17
V: TRBV3-1/TRBV3-2
CDR3: CASSQDSAVGYNSPLHF
DNA: TGTGCCAGCAGCCAAGACAGCGCGGTGGGTTATAATTCACCCCTCCACTTT

D: -
size: -
J: TRBJ2-7
length: 16
V: TRBV13
CDR3: CASSPPDRVSSYEQYF
DNA: TGTGCCAGCAGCCCCCCGGACAGAGTTTCCTCCTACGAGCAGTACTTC

D: TRBD2
size: -
J: TRBJ2-1
length: 15
V: TRBV7-2
CDR3: CASSLRTSGGSEQFF
DNA: TGTGCCAGCAGCTTACGGACTAGCGGGGGGTCTGAGCAGTTCTTC

D: -
size: -
J: TRBJ2-1
length: 14
V: TRBV21-1
CDR3: CASSVRTGSNEQFF
DNA: TGTGCCAGCAGCGTTCGGACAGGGTCCAATGAGCAGTTCTTC

D: -
size: few
J: TRBJ2-3
length: 16
V: TRBV24-1
CDR3: CATSDPRDTSTDTQYF
DNA: TGTGCCACCAGTGACCCCCGGGACACCAGCACAGATACGCAGTATTTT

D: TRBD1
size: few
J: TRBJ2-5
length: 14
V: TRBV18
CDR3: CASSHGTGQETQYF
DNA: TGTGCCAGCTCACACGGGACAGGTCAAGAGACCCAGTACTTC

D: TRBD1
size: once
J: TRBJ1-5
length: 16
V: TRBV24-1
CDR3: CATSAGTGVSNQPQHF
DNA: TGTGCCACCAGTGCCGGGACAGGGGTGAGCAATCAGCCCCAGCATTTT

D: -
size: few
J: TRBJ1-2
length: 17
V: TRBV5-6
CDR3: CASSLVALGANGYGYTF
DNA: TGTGCCAGCAGCTTGGTTGCTTTGGGCGCGAATGGATATGGCTACACCTTC

D: -
size: -
J: TRBJ1-1
length: 14
V: TRBV3-1/TRBV3-2
CDR3: CASSERHSLTEAFF
DNA: TGTGCCAGCAGCGAAAGGCACAGTCTCACTGAAGCTTTCTTT

D: -
size: -
J: TRBJ1-5
length: 14
V: TRBV2
CDR3: CASSREGSGQPQHF
DNA: TGTGCCAGCAGTCGGGAGGGTTCCGGTCAGCCCCAGCATTTT

D: TRBD1
size: -
J: TRBJ1-3
length: 15
V: TRBV27
CDR3: CASRTTGGSGNTIYF
DNA: TGTGCCAGCAGAACGACAGGGGGCTCTGGAAACACCATATATTTT

D: -
size: few
J: TRBJ1-5
length: 14
V: TRBV7-9
CDR3: CASSPLMGDQPQHF
DNA: TGTGCCAGCAGCCCTCTTATGGGAGATCAGCCCCAGCATTTT

D: -
size: -
J: TRBJ1-1
length: 12
V: TRBV3-1/TRBV3-2
CDR3: CASGPSAAEAFF
DNA: TGTGCCAGCGGGCCCTCCGCTGCAGAAGCTTTCTTT

D: TRBD2
size: few
J: TRBJ2-1
length: 14
V: TRBV19
CDR3: CASNAGVSYNEQFF
DNA: TGTGCCAGTAACGCGGGGGTCTCTTACAATGAGCAGTTCTTC

D: -
size: -
J: TRBJ2-7
length: 11
V: TRBV19
CDR3: CASSGTYEQYF
DNA: TGTGCCAGTAGTGGGACTTACGAGCAGTACTTC

D: -
size: -
J: TRBJ2-4
length: 18
V: TRBV7-2
CDR3: CASSPPFGGALVWNIQYF
DNA: TGTGCCAGCAGCCCCCCCTTTGGGGGGGCGCTTGTTTGGAACATTCAGTACTTC

D: TRBD2
size: -
J: TRBJ2-2
length: 18
V: TRBV3-1/TRBV3-2
CDR3: CASSPSAGASGNTGELFF
DNA: TGTGCCAGCAGCCCATCAGCGGGCGCTAGCGGGAACACCGGGGAGCTGTTTTTT

D: -
size: -
J: TRBJ1-1
length: 15
V: TRBV4-2
CDR3: CASSQESQGWTEAFF
DNA: TGTGCCAGCAGCCAAGAAAGTCAGGGCTGGACTGAAGCTTTCTTT

D: -
size: -
J: TRBJ2-7
length: 15
V: TRBV21-1
CDR3: CASSKAGLSSPEQYF
DNA: TGTGCCAGCAGCAAAGCGGGCTTGTCTAGCCCAGAGCAGTACTTC

D: -
size: -
J: TRBJ2-7
length: 13
V: TRBV29-1
CDR3: CSVAPIIEGAQYF
DNA: TGCAGCGTTGCTCCTATAATAGAGGGAGCGCAGTACTTC

D: TRBD1
size: once
J: TRBJ2-5
length: 15
V: TRBV5-1
CDR3: CASSPARGFQETQYF
DNA: TGCGCCAGCAGCCCCGCCAGGGGGTTCCAAGAGACCCAGTACTTC

D: -
size: -
J: TRBJ1-1
length: 14
V: TRBV5-4
CDR3: CASSLPGPYTEAFF
DNA: TGTGCCAGCAGCTTGCCAGGGCCGTACACTGAAGCTTTCTTT

D: -
size: -
J: TRBJ2-1
length: 13
V: TRBV28
CDR3: CAAGLADHNEQFF
DNA: TGTGCGGCGGGTCTAGCCGATCACAATGAGCAGTTCTTC

D: TRBD1
size: medium-sized
J: TRBJ2-7
length: 15
V: TRBV2
CDR3: CASSEGTGPSYEQYF
DNA: TGTGCCAGCAGTGAAGGGACAGGCCCAAGCTACGAGCAGTACTTC

D: TRBD1
size: few
J: TRBJ1-6
length: 16
V: TRBV4-2
CDR3: CASSRDRSSYNSPLHF
DNA: TGTGCCAGCAGCAGGGACAGGAGCTCCTATAATTCACCCCTCCACTTT

D: TRBD1
size: -
J: TRBJ2-7
length: 13
V: TRBV7-2
CDR3: CASSLTGGYEQYF
DNA: TGTGCCAGCAGCTTAACAGGGGGCTACGAGCAGTACTTC

D: -
size: -
J: TRBJ2-7
length: 11
V: TRBV11-2
CDR3: CASSSTYEQYF
DNA: TGTGCCAGCAGCTCCACCTACGAGCAGTACTTC

D: -
size: -
J: TRBJ1-1
length: 15
V: TRBV6-5
CDR3: CASRTGDGMNTEAFF
DNA: TGTGCCAGCAGGACAGGAGATGGCATGAACACTGAAGCTTTCTTT

D: TRBD1
size: -
J: TRBJ2-7
length: 16
V: TRBV5-5
CDR3: CASSPHPGTGNHEQYF
DNA: TGTGCCAGCAGCCCCCACCCCGGGACAGGGAACCACGAGCAGTACTTC

D: -
size: -
J: TRBJ2-3
length: 14
V: TRBV5-4
CDR3: CASSLGGGPDTQYF
DNA: TGTGCCAGCAGCTTGGGGGGAGGCCCAGATACGCAGTATTTT

D: -
size: -
J: TRBJ1-4
length: 13
V: TRBV28
CDR3: CASSSGGGEKLFF
DNA: TGTGCCAGCAGTTCCGGGGGGGGCGAAAAACTGTTTTTT

D: -
size: -
J: TRBJ2-7
length: 17
V: TRBV21-1
CDR3: CASSPKLRGQGPYEQYF
DNA: TGTGCCAGCAGCCCGAAGCTACGGGGACAGGGACCCTACGAGCAGTACTTC

D: -
size: few
J: TRBJ1-1
length: 15
V: TRBV4-1
CDR3: CASSQGSQLNTEAFF
DNA: TGCGCCAGCAGCCAAGGATCCCAGTTGAACACTGAAGCTTTCTTT

D: TRBD2
size: once
J: TRBJ2-2
length: 18
V: TRBV4-3
CDR3: CASSRGPPGGRHTGELFF
DNA: TGCGCCAGCAGCCGAGGTCCCCCGGGAGGGCGCCACACCGGGGAGCTGTTTTTT

D: TRBD1
size: few
J: TRBJ1-2
length: 13
V: TRBV5-5
CDR3: CASSSGQAYGYTF
DNA: TGTGCCAGCAGCTCCGGACAGGCCTATGGCTACACCTTC

D: TRBD1
size: -
J: TRBJ1-2
length: 15
V: TRBV6-5
CDR3: CASSYLGTGGRGYTF
DNA: TGTGCCAGCAGTTACCTTGGGACAGGGGGCCGGGGCTACACCTTC

D: -
size: few
J: TRBJ2-2
length: 15
V: TRBV5-4
CDR3: CASSGKTVNTGELFF
DNA: TGTGCCAGCAGCGGGAAGACAGTGAACACCGGGGAGCTGTTTTTT

D: -
size: -
J: TRBJ2-7
length: 10
V: TRBV11-2
CDR3: CASSLYEQYF
DNA: TGTGCCAGCAGCCTCTACGAGCAGTACTTC

D: -
size: -
J: TRBJ2-1
length: 16
V: TRBV4-2
CDR3: CASSQEWTALHNEQFF
DNA: TGTGCCAGCAGCCAAGAATGGACTGCCCTACACAATGAGCAGTTCTTC

D: -
size: few
J: TRBJ2-3
length: 15
V: TRBV18
CDR3: CASSREGGFTDTQYF
DNA: TGTGCCAGCTCCCGGGAAGGTGGTTTCACAGATACGCAGTATTTT

D: -
size: -
J: TRBJ2-7
length: 15
V: TRBV19
CDR3: CASSISPLASYEQYF
DNA: TGTGCCAGTAGTATTTCGCCCCTAGCGAGTTACGAGCAGTACTTC

D: TRBD1
size: -
J: TRBJ2-5
length: 17
V: TRBV11-2
CDR3: CASRYNRGRGLGETQYF
DNA: TGTGCCAGCAGATATAATAGGGGCAGGGGGCTTGGGGAGACCCAGTACTTC

D: TRBD1
size: few
J: TRBJ1-6
length: 18
V: TRBV27
CDR3: CASSLSWVTGGSNSPLHF
DNA: TGTGCCAGCAGTTTATCCTGGGTAACAGGGGGTTCTAATTCACCCCTCCACTTT

D: -
size: once
J: TRBJ2-4
length: 14
V: TRBV7-2
CDR3: CASSLANQGNIQYF
DNA: TGTGCCAGCAGCTTAGCAAATCAGGGGAACATTCAGTACTTC

D: -
size: -
J: TRBJ1-3
length: 14
V: TRBV5-6
CDR3: CASSWGDSGNTIYF
DNA: TGTGCCAGCAGCTGGGGGGACTCTGGAAACACCATATATTTT

D: -
size: -
J: TRBJ1-1
length: 15
V: TRBV7-9
CDR3: CASSLSTGANTEAFF
DNA: TGTGCCAGCAGCTTATCGACCGGAGCGAACACTGAAGCTTTCTTT

D: -
size: -
J: TRBJ2-3
length: 13
V: TRBV29-1
CDR3: CSVEESTFPAQYF
DNA: TGCAGCGTTGAAGAGTCTACGTTCCCGGCGCAGTATTTT

D: -
size: -
J: TRBJ2-2
length: 14
V: TRBV5-1
CDR3: CASSLPGSNGELFF
DNA: TGCGCCAGCAGCTTGCCAGGGTCAAACGGGGAGCTGTTTTTT

D: -
size: -
J: TRBJ2-1
length: 14
V: TRBV27
CDR3: CASRSGTLSGGQFF
DNA: TGTGCCAGCAGGTCCGGGACTCTCTCTGGGGGGCAGTTCTTC

D: -
size: -
J: TRBJ1-1
length: 13
V: TRBV13
CDR3: CASSRDRYTEAFF
DNA: TGTGCCAGCAGCCGAGACAGGTACACTGAAGCTTTCTTT